This is a list of T cell receptor beta chains from one sample in a study of T-cell reconstitution after alpha-beta-depleted transplantation in children. Each CDR3 protein gets one entry after TCRdb re-called the PCR reads with MiXCR. The data show some 490,000 distinct CDR3 sequences, 9.5% to 15% seen once. Here the sequenced sample was PBMCs from the stem cell graft donor, taken from the stem cell graft. Receptors originate from a human donor who donated a stem cell graft to a child with combined immunodeficiency. CDR3s include the opening cysteine and the closing phenylalanine or tryptophan. Fields, in order: J gene, D gene, clone size, V gene, CDR3 DNA, CDR3 protein. D genes are given only for firm matches. Clone size appears in some rows only: once, few, many, or a class for an expanded clone.

>TRBJ2-1|TRBD2|many|TRBV27
TGTGCCAGCACCGGGGGAGGGCCCCATGAGCAGTTCTTC
CASTGGGPHEQFF
>TRBJ2-1|NA|few|TRBV12-3/TRBV12-4
TGTGCCAGCAGTTTTGGGCCCGGAGGCAATGAGCAGTTCTTC
CASSFGPGGNEQFF
>TRBJ2-1|NA|NA|TRBV30
TGTGCCTGGAGTCGGGGGCAGGGTAGAGACAATGAGCAGTTCTTC
CAWSRGQGRDNEQFF
>TRBJ2-1|NA|many|TRBV24-1
TGTGCCACCAGTGACCGTAGCGTCCGCTCCTACAATGAGCAGTTCTTC
CATSDRSVRSYNEQFF
>TRBJ2-7|TRBD1|once|TRBV19
TGTGCCAGTAGTATCACAGGGGGCATTCCCTCTCATGAGCAGTACTTC
CASSITGGIPSHEQYF
>TRBJ2-5|NA|few|TRBV15
TGTGCCACCAGCAGAGAACCAGGGTCGACAGAGACCCAGTACTTC
CATSREPGSTETQYF
>TRBJ2-1|NA|few|TRBV12-3/TRBV12-4
TGTGCCAGCAGTTTCCCCCCTAACTACAATGAGCAGTTCTTC
CASSFPPNYNEQFF
>TRBJ2-7|NA|few|TRBV5-8
TGTGCCAGCAGCCCACTCGGGGTAGGGGCCGAGCAGTACTTC
CASSPLGVGAEQYF
>TRBJ2-7|NA|few|TRBV7-2
TGTGCCAGCAGCTTAGGGTCCGCGAGGTCCTACGAGCAGTACTTC
CASSLGSARSYEQYF
>TRBJ2-7|NA|few|TRBV15
TGTGCCACCAGTGCCATCGCGGGCTACGAGCAGTACTTC
CATSAIAGYEQYF
>TRBJ1-1|NA|NA|TRBV6-1
TGTGCCAGCAGTGAAGCCGCCAGACCTTCTACTTTCTTT
CASSEAARPSTFF
>TRBJ1-3|NA|NA|TRBV6-2/TRBV6-3
TGTGCCAGCAGCGCGGTACCGGGCCTTCGCTCTGGAAACACCATATATTTT
CASSAVPGLRSGNTIYF
>TRBJ2-7|NA|NA|TRBV20-1
TGCAGTGCTAGAGATTCACACGGAATCTTAGAGCAGTACTTC
CSARDSHGILEQYF
>TRBJ2-7|TRBD2|NA|TRBV6-5
TGTGCCAGCAGTTACCGGCCTAGCGGGAGCTACGAGCAGTACTTC
CASSYRPSGSYEQYF
>TRBJ1-2|NA|NA|TRBV7-2
TGTGCCAGCAGCCCGACCCCGCCAGAAGCTAACTATGGCTACACCTTC
CASSPTPPEANYGYTF
>TRBJ2-5|NA|few|TRBV5-1
TGCGCCAGCAGCTTGGGCCTGGGGGGTGAGGAGACCCAGTACTTC
CASSLGLGGEETQYF
>TRBJ2-7|TRBD2|NA|TRBV30
TGTGCCTGGGAGACCGGACTAGCGGGAGCCGAGCAGTACTTC
CAWETGLAGAEQYF
>TRBJ1-5|NA|many|TRBV20-1
TGCAGTGCTACCAACTGTCAGCCCCAGCATTTT
CSATNCQPQHF
>TRBJ2-5|TRBD1|few|TRBV6-2/TRBV6-3
TGTGCCAGCCTCAGGACAGGGGCGGAGACCCAGTACTTC
CASLRTGAETQYF
>TRBJ2-6|TRBD1|NA|TRBV3-1
TGTACCAGCTCCCCTCTCCCGGGACAGGACTACTCTGGGGCCAACGTCCTGACTTTC
CTSSPLPGQDYSGANVLTF
>TRBJ1-1|NA|NA|TRBV27
TGTGCCAGCAGTTTCTACGGGGGCATTATGTCGGGCACTGAAGCTTTCTTT
CASSFYGGIMSGTEAFF
>TRBJ1-5|NA|few|TRBV5-1
TGCGCCAGCAGCTTGGAGGCAGGGACTAATCAGCCCCAGCATTTT
CASSLEAGTNQPQHF
>TRBJ1-5|TRBD1|NA|TRBV5-8
TGTGCCAGCAGCTCCAACAGGGGACCCCAGCATTTT
CASSSNRGPQHF
>TRBJ1-1|NA|NA|TRBV28
TGTGCCAGCAGTGGTACAGGGAGGTGGACTGAAGCTTTCTTT
CASSGTGRWTEAFF
>TRBJ2-5|NA|many|TRBV2
TGTGCCAGCAGTGAGTGGGAGGATATGAAGACCCAGTACTTC
CASSEWEDMKTQYF
>TRBJ2-5|NA|NA|TRBV7-9
TGTGCCAGCAGCTTAGTCTCCACTCATGGGGGGACCCAGTACTTC
CASSLVSTHGGTQYF
>TRBJ1-4|NA|many|TRBV12-3/TRBV12-4
TGTGCCAGCAATGGGCATCGAACTAATGAAAAACTGTTTTTT
CASNGHRTNEKLFF
>TRBJ2-7|TRBD1|NA|TRBV2
TGTGCCAGCAGTGAAGTTGGGCAGGGGGACTACGAGCAGTACTTC
CASSEVGQGDYEQYF
>TRBJ2-1|NA|few|TRBV6-2/TRBV6-3
TGTGCCAGCAGTTACTCGACTCCGGGCCCCTACAATGAGCAGTTCTTC
CASSYSTPGPYNEQFF
>TRBJ2-1|NA|NA|TRBV7-9
TGTGCCAGCAGCTTACGCCGGCTCGGTACCAATGAGCAGTTCTTC
CASSLRRLGTNEQFF
>TRBJ2-2|TRBD2|many|TRBV6-2/TRBV6-3
TGTGCCAGCAGTCGGGGACTAGCGGGAGGAAGGACCGGGGAGCTGTTTTTT
CASSRGLAGGRTGELFF
>TRBJ2-1|NA|few|TRBV7-9
TGTGCCAGCAGTTCGACAAGGGGTGTTGGTGAGCAGTTCTTC
CASSSTRGVGEQFF
>TRBJ2-1|TRBD2|few|TRBV5-1
TGCGCCAGCAGCTCTCGTCTAGCGGGAGGGACTTCCTACAATGAGCAGTTCTTC
CASSSRLAGGTSYNEQFF
>TRBJ1-1|NA|many|TRBV5-1
TGCGCCAGCAGCTTGGTGGAGCTGGGTGAAGCTTTCTTT
CASSLVELGEAFF
>TRBJ2-5|TRBD2|few|TRBV7-2
TGTGCCAGCAGCTTAAGCGGGAGGCCAGAGACCCAGTACTTC
CASSLSGRPETQYF
>TRBJ1-3|NA|many|TRBV27
TGTGCCAGCAGTTCGCGTGGGAGCTCTGGAAACACCATATATTTT
CASSSRGSSGNTIYF